This entry lists 20 T cell receptor beta chains sequenced from one sample in a study of CD8+ T cells in alopecia areata. The authors sorted pooled cutaneous lymph node cells using CD4, CD8alpha, NKG2D, NKG2ACE and other markers. Reverse transcription of extracted RNA yielded cDNA, which provided the sequencing template. Sequencing was performed with immunoSEQ multiplex PCR; in TCRdb, only in-frame clones are kept and a portion is missing. The specimen has 200,000 to 300,000 clones, none found just once. The sequencing input was CD4+ T cells sorted from a lymph node. Receptors were obtained from a C3H/HeJ mouse with alopecia areata. For the strain, the MHC haplotype given is H2-k.

On this clone: Gene names are mouse gene names. The CDR3 is cut off 4 residues early in the read; its end comes from the germline J gene. The J gene is TRBJ1-1, the V gene TRBV14, with D possibly being TRBD1 (6 bases). With 5 bases removed from V and 0 bases from J, the gap between germline ends came to 14 bases. Looked up from germline, CDR1 is SGHDT and CDR2 is FRDEAV. The CDR3 covers 15 residues. The sequenced part of the CDR3 DNA is TGTGCCAGCAGATCTCCGGGACACGCAAACACA. Its translation: CASRSPGHANT. The whole CDR3 region reads CASRSPGHANTEVFF.

Concerning this clone itself: Genes and germline are mouse. The read ends 4 residues shy of where the CDR3 ends; the end is completed using the germline J gene. The chain couples TRBV1 to TRBJ2-3; 13 bases fit TRBD2. V lost 4 bases, J lost 3 bases, and 4 bases stayed unmatched. Germline-derived CDR1 and CDR2 are NSQYPW and LRSPGD (reference sequence). The length of the CDR3 is 16 residues. The CDR3 reads CTCSGTGGAWAETLYF. CDR3 DNA, as far as it was read: TGCACCTGCAGTGGGACTGGGGGGGCTTGGGCAGAA.

On this clone: Germline and genes here are mouse. The part of the CDR3 DNA that was read is TGTGCCCGGACTGGGGGGTAT. Amino acid sequence: CARTGGY. The entire CDR3 protein reads CARTGGYEQYF. The chain combines TRBV31 with TRBJ2-7; 11 bases map to TRBD2. The read ends 4 residues before the CDR3 terminus; that terminus is restored from the germline J gene. This CDR3 comprises 11 residues. In germline, CDR1 is GKSSPN, CDR2 SITVG.

This clone was seen more than once but under ten times. The genes and germline here are from mouse. The read comes to an end 3 residues before the CDR3 does, leaving the germline J gene to fill in the end. The chain is built from TRBV31 and TRBJ1-6; 8 bases map to TRBD1. TRBJ1-6 falls under the ORF class, with uncertain function. The CDR3 is 16 residues long. Germline loops: CDR1 GKSSPN, CDR2 SITVG. V gave up 0 bases and J gave up 3 bases; unmatched junction bases: 4. This CDR3 is CAWSLPGGFYNSPLYF. The CDR3 bases that were read are TGTGCCTGGAGTCTACCAGGGGGCTTCTATAATTCGCCC.

In regard to this clone: All gene names here are mouse names. The sequence runs out 4 residues before the end of the CDR3; the remainder is reconstructed from the germline J gene. The chain uses TRBV19 and TRBJ1-1; TRBD1 agrees at 9 bases. Germline CDR1 and CDR2: FNHDT and SITEND (reference sequence). There are 14 residues in the CDR3. The V and J ends lost 5 bases and 4 bases, in that order; junction bases with no gene match: 6. CDR3: CASRSGTGSTEVFF. The DNA read from the CDR3 is TGTGCCAGCAGGTCCGGGACAGGGTCCACA.

This clone was observed a handful of times. The gene names given are mouse names. Read coverage stops 4 residues before the CDR3 terminus; the germline J gene supplies the remainder. The genes are TRBV13-1 and TRBJ2-1; 9 bases map to TRBD2. With 2 bases clipped from V and 3 bases from J, the junction kept 3 bases outside the gene matches. The CDR3 loop spans 15 amino acids. Germline V gene data show CDR1 as NSHNY and CDR2 as SYGAGN. CDR3 amino acids: CASSDDWGLYAEQFF. The part of the CDR3 DNA that was read is TGTGCCAGCAGTGACGACTGGGGGCTCTATGCT.

This clone appeared a few times. Gene names denote mouse genes. The observed sequence ends 4 residues before the CDR3 terminus, with the missing tail filled in from the germline J gene. J is TRBJ2-5 and V is TRBV1, with TRBD1 identical over 9 bases. CDR3 size: 16 residues. Germline loops: CDR1 NSQYPW, CDR2 LRSPGD (reference sequence). The CDR3 spells CTCSADHWTGADTQYF. The sequenced CDR3 bases are TGCACCTGCAGTGCAGATCATTGGACAGGGGCGGAC.

Regarding this clone: The gene symbols are mouse symbols. The CDR3 is cut off 4 residues early in the read; its end comes from the germline J gene. The chain links TRBV13-2 to TRBJ2-3; 7 nucleotides line up with TRBD1. CDR3 length: 12 residues. The germline CDR1 and CDR2 sequences are NNHNN and SYGAGS (reference sequence). The DNA read from the CDR3 is TGTGCCAGCGGGGGGACAGAAGAA. It codes for CASGGTEE. The full CDR3 protein is CASGGTEETLYF.

Comment on this clone: The germline and genes are mouse ones. The read halts 4 residues ahead of the CDR3 end, with the missing end drawn from the germline J gene. The V and J genes are TRBV13-2 and TRBJ1-1, with D perhaps TRBD1 (5 bases). Germline V gene data show CDR1 as NNHNN and CDR2 as SYGAGS (reference sequence). The CDR3 contains 13 residues. The CDR3 bases that were read are TGTGCCAGCGGTGATGCTTGGGGGGAA. Translated: CASGDAWGE. The entire CDR3 sequence reads CASGDAWGEEVFF.

This clone was detected a few times. These gene names are mouse names. The CDR3 end falls 4 residues outside the read, so it is completed with the germline J gene. The chain recombines TRBV13-1 with TRBJ2-1, with TRBD1 matching 10 bases. The germline V gene has CDR1 NSHNY and CDR2 SYGAGN. This CDR3 is 15 amino acids long. V was clipped by 5 bases and J by 6 bases; unmatched bases: 8. The CDR3 sequence: CASRSGTGVFAEQFF. CDR3 DNA, as far as it was read: TGTGCCAGCAGGTCCGGGACAGGGGTCTTTGCT.

This clone occurred many times. Gene names are the mouse ones. The read terminates 4 residues ahead of where the CDR3 ends, so the germline J gene completes it. The chain joins TRBV17 to TRBJ2-2; 12 nucleotides align to TRBD2. Per germline, CDR1 MNHDT and CDR2 YYDKIL. This CDR3 has 17 residues. The V and J ends lost 1 base and 4 bases, in that order; junction bases with no gene match: 4. CDR3 DNA (partial): TGTGCTAGCAGTAGAGCCGGGACTGGGGGGCGCACCGGG. Protein product: CASSRAGTGGRTG. The whole CDR3 protein is CASSRAGTGGRTGQLYF. Full variable domain (rest looked up from reference TRBV17 and TRBJ2-2): DTTVKQNPRYKLARVGKPVNLICSQTMNHDTMYWYQKKPNQAPKLLLFYYDKILNREADTFEKFQSSRPNNSFCSLYIGSAGLEYSAMYLCASSRAGTGGRTGQLYFGEGSKLTVL.

Comment on this clone: The gene symbols are mouse symbols. The missing CDR3 end, 4 residues past where the read stops, is filled in from the germline J gene. The V and J genes are TRBV1 and TRBJ2-2; the match to TRBD2 covers 9 bases. Germline CDR1 NSQYPW, CDR2 LRSPGD (reference sequence). The V gene end was trimmed by 6 bases and the J gene end by 2 bases; junction bases not matched to a gene: 1. This CDR3 is 14 amino acids long. The covered CDR3 bases are TGCACCTGCAGAGGACTGGGGAACACCGGG. Translation gives CTCRGLGNTG. The entire CDR3 reads CTCRGLGNTGQLYF. Complete variable domain (other parts from reference TRBV1 and TRBJ2-2): VTLLEQNPRWRLVPRGQAVNLRCILKNSQYPWMSWYQQDLQKQLQWLFTLRSPGDKEVKSLPGADYLATRVTDTELRLQVANMSQGRTLYCTCRGLGNTGQLYFGEGSKLTVL.

Comment on this clone: Each gene name is a mouse one. The CDR3 loop is CASTQGARDTQYF. The CDR3 bases that were read are TGTGCCAGCACACAGGGGGCGCGGGAC. The chain employs TRBV13-3 and TRBJ2-5; 9 positions match TRBD1. The DNA ends 4 residues before the CDR3 does, and the rest of the CDR3 is filled in from the germline J gene. In germline, CDR1 is NNHDY, CDR2 SYVADS. The CDR3 length is 13 residues.

This clone was detected only a few times. Gene names and germline match the mouse. Read data end 4 residues before the CDR3 end; the end is taken from the germline J gene. The V call is TRBV13-1, the J call TRBJ2-1; 12 positions match TRBD1. CDR3 length equals 16 residues. J gave up 4 bases and V 2 bases, and 4 bases lay outside the gene matches. Germline CDR1 reads NSHNY; CDR2 reads SYGAGN. Incomplete CDR3 DNA: TGTGCCAGCAGTGAGCCGGGACAGGGGGCTTATGCT. This encodes CASSEPGQGAYA. The complete CDR3 reads CASSEPGQGAYAEQFF.

Turning to this clone: Here the gene names and germline are mouse. The observed sequence ends 4 residues before the CDR3 terminus, with the missing tail filled in from the germline J gene. J is TRBJ1-2 and V is TRBV5; D might be TRBD1 (6 bases). The CDR3 consists of 14 residues. Between the trimmed V and J ends, which lost 1 base and 4 bases, there was a span of 10 bases. Germline CDR1 and CDR2: LGHNA and YNLKQL (reference sequence). CDR3 DNA, as far as it was read: TGTGCCAGCAGCCAAGCAGGGGTATCCTCC. Translating it yields CASSQAGVSS. The full CDR3 sequence reads CASSQAGVSSDYTF.

Only a few counts were recorded for this clone. Mouse gene names apply. From the germline J gene comes the end of the CDR3, since the read stops 4 residues before it. The chain uses TRBV12-1 and TRBJ1-2, with 8 bases that match TRBD1. In germline, CDR1 is SGHSN, CDR2 HYEKVE. V dropped 1 base and J dropped 0; count of bases not matched to a gene: 6. There are 16 residues in the CDR3. Partial CDR3 DNA: TGTGCCAGCTCTCTGTCTTCAGGGGGCGCAAACTCC. Translated, it gives CASSLSSGGANS. The entire CDR3 sequence reads CASSLSSGGANSDYTF.

This clone was picked up a small number of times. Germline and genes here are mouse. The read falls 4 residues short of the CDR3 end, and the missing part is taken from the germline J gene. The chain uses TRBV13-2 and TRBJ2-5; tentatively, D is TRBD1 (6 bases). The ends were cut back, 0 bases at V and 1 base at J, with 9 bases in the middle. In germline, CDR1 is NNHNN, CDR2 SYGAGS (reference sequence). The CDR3 consists of 15 residues. CDR3 loop: CASGDAGDHQDTQYF. The sequenced part of the CDR3 DNA is TGTGCCAGCGGTGATGCAGGGGATCACCAAGAC.

In the case of this clone: Mouse germline and gene names are used. The read halts 4 residues ahead of the CDR3 end, with the missing end drawn from the germline J gene. The chain joins TRBV17 to TRBJ2-4, with a possible D match to TRBD1 (6 bases). V lost 5 bases to trimming and J lost 0 bases, with 9 bases between them. Germline CDR1 is MNHDT and CDR2 is YYDKIL. CDR3 length: 14 amino acids. CDR3 region: CASSLQGSQNTLYF. The DNA read from the CDR3 is TGTGCTAGCAGTTTACAGGGTAGTCAAAAC.

Remarks on this clone: The genes are named according to mouse. From the germline J gene comes the end of the CDR3, since the read stops 4 residues before it. The same CDR3 arises from other DNA sequences in this sample as well. The V call is TRBV1, the J call TRBJ2-1, with a possible D match to TRBD1 (6 bases). Germline lookup yields CDR1 NSQYPW and CDR2 LRSPGD (reference sequence). The CDR3 loop spans 14 amino acids. CDR3 in amino acids: CTCSADQGRAEQFF. Incomplete CDR3 DNA: TGCACCTGCAGTGCAGACCAGGGGAGGGCT.

This clone was found a few times. Gene names refer to mouse genes. Read coverage stops 4 residues before the CDR3 terminus; the germline J gene supplies the remainder. Additional DNA sequences in this sample encode the identical CDR3. The chain recombines TRBV5 with TRBJ2-2; the D gene is possibly TRBD2 (6 bases). Trimming pared 0 bases from V and 0 bases from J, leaving 8 bases between. The V gene's germline CDR1 is LGHNA and CDR2 YNLKQL (reference sequence). The CDR3 spans 16 residues. The covered CDR3 bases are TGTGCCAGCAGCCAAGAGGCTGGGGCAAACACCGGG. This sequence encodes CASSQEAGANTG. The whole CDR3 is CASSQEAGANTGQLYF.